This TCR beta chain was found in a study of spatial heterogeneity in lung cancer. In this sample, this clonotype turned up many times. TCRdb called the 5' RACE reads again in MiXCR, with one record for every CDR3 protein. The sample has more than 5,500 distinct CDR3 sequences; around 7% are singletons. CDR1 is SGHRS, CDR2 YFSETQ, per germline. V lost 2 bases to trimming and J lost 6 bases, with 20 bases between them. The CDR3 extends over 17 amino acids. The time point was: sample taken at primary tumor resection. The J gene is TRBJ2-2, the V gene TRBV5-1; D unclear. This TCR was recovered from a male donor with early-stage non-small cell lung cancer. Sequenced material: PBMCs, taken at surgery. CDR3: CASSLRTAAQAAGELFF. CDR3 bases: TGCGCCAGCAGCTTACGGACGGCTGCCCAGGCGGCCGGGGAGCTGTTTTTT.